The clone carrying this T cell receptor beta chain was seen only a few times. The CDR3 has 13 residues. V gave up 1 base and J gave up 2 bases, with 6 bases separating them. Germline V gene lookup returns CDR1 LGHNA and CDR2 YNFKEQ. TCRdb reprocessed the 5' RACE reads via MiXCR and lists one record per CDR3 protein. The profile shows over 55,000 distinct CDR3 sequences, 25% to 30% of them singletons. The origin of this receptor is a female donor with breast cancer. The specimen was tumor-infiltrating naive CD4+ T cells sorted from the breast tumor. Subset of the sample: naive CD4+ T cells, CD4+CD45RA+CD25-. The chain has TRBV4-2 and TRBJ2-7; D ambiguous. CDR3 sequence reads: CASSQASAYEQYF. The DNA for the CDR3 is TGTGCCAGCAGCCAAGCGTCGGCCTACGAGCAGTACTTC.